This T cell receptor beta chain is from a study of technical replicates of blood from several donors. This CDR3 comprises 15 residues. Germline-derived CDR1 and CDR2 are MNHNY and SVGAGI (reference sequence). The ends lost 4 bases at V and 4 bases at J; junction bases unmatched: 6. TCRdb's table, derived via immunoSEQ multiplex PCR, lists solely in-frame clones and lacks some. The top ten hold around 0.3% of the sample, which has more than 90,000 clones, approximately 95% seen once. This clone was observed once. V and J are TRBV6-6 and TRBJ2-2; 7 nucleotides align to TRBD1. The sequence came from a human donor in good health. Sequenced input: T cells isolated from PBMCs. DNA for the CDR3: TGTGCCAGCAGTTTAACCGGGACAGCCACCGGGGAGCTGTTTTTT. Translation: CASSLTGTATGELFF.